This is a list of T cell receptor beta chains from one sample in a study of identical twins. TCRdb recomputed calls from the 5' RACE reads with MiXCR, one row per CDR3 protein. The sample yields a few hundred thousand distinct CDR3 sequences, roughly 10% seen once. Another study also made use of these data, one on yellow fever vaccine responses in identical twins.

Sequenced: CD8+ T cells sorted from blood. The receptor source for this set is a woman aged 18-29 years in good health. CDR3s include the opening cysteine and the closing phenylalanine or tryptophan. A D gene is named only where the DNA matches it firmly. Clone size is given for some rows only: seen once, a few or many times, or a class if the clone is expanded.

CDR3 protein,CDR3 DNA,V gene,clone size,D gene,J gene
CASSLSTSGGAPEQFF,TGTGCCAGCAGCTTAAGCACTAGCGGGGGGGCCCCTGAGCAGTTCTTC,TRBV7-9,few,TRBD2,TRBJ2-1
CASSDTDSVNEQFF,TGTGCCAGCAGTGACACGGACAGTGTCAATGAGCAGTTCTTC,TRBV6-4,many,.,TRBJ2-1
CASSPRVGNIQYF,TGTGCCAGCAGTCCTCGGGTGGGGAACATTCAGTACTTC,TRBV27,.,.,TRBJ2-4
CSARVIASGETQYF,TGCAGTGCTAGAGTTATTGCTAGCGGGGAGACCCAGTACTTC,TRBV20-1,few,TRBD2,TRBJ2-5
CASSFTSLDTQYF,TGTGCCAGCAGTTTCACTAGCTTGGATACGCAGTATTTT,TRBV6-2/TRBV6-3,.,.,TRBJ2-3
CASSLGPLGAGNTIYF,TGTGCCAGCAGCTTAGGCCCACTTGGGGCTGGAAACACCATATATTTT,TRBV13,many,.,TRBJ1-3
CASGRDNPEQYF,TGTGCCAGCGGAAGGGACAACCCAGAGCAGTACTTC,TRBV25-1,many,.,TRBJ2-7
CASSAGTGGPTETQYF,TGTGCCAGCAGCGCCGGGACAGGCGGTCCTACAGAGACCCAGTACTTC,TRBV2,few,TRBD1,TRBJ2-5
CASTPYRDRGKETQYF,TGTGCCAGCACCCCATACCGGGACAGGGGTAAAGAGACCCAGTACTTC,TRBV6-1,many,TRBD1,TRBJ2-5
CASSLDRETYEQYF,TGTGCCAGCAGCCTCGACAGGGAAACCTACGAGCAGTACTTC,TRBV3-1,.,TRBD1,TRBJ2-7
CASSGLALLVGELFF,TGTGCCAGCAGCGGTCTAGCCCTACTTGTCGGGGAGCTGTTTTTT,TRBV2,few,.,TRBJ2-2
CASSVVAGEVDTQYF,TGTGCCAGCAGTGTGGTAGCGGGGGAAGTAGATACGCAGTATTTT,TRBV25-1,few,TRBD2,TRBJ2-3
CASSPGRADTGELFF,TGCGCCAGCAGCCCCGGCAGGGCGGACACCGGGGAGCTGTTTTTT,TRBV4-3,many,.,TRBJ2-2
CASSWADIQRIHSNTGELFF,TGCGCCAGCAGCTGGGCGGACATCCAACGCATCCACTCGAACACCGGGGAGCTGTTTTTT,TRBV5-1,.,.,TRBJ2-2
CASIPGTGTTGELFF,TGTGCCAGCATCCCCGGGACAGGGACCACCGGGGAGCTGTTTTTT,TRBV12-3/TRBV12-4,many,TRBD1,TRBJ2-2
CASSQDTLGGPADTQYF,TGCGCCAGCAGCCAAGATACTTTGGGGGGGCCGGCAGATACGCAGTATTTT,TRBV4-3,few,.,TRBJ2-3
CASKGFAGADGELFF,TGTGCCAGCAAAGGATTCGCGGGAGCGGACGGGGAGCTGTTTTTT,TRBV6-2/TRBV6-3,few,TRBD2,TRBJ2-2
CASSFINTEAFF,TGTGCCAGCAGCTTTATTAACACTGAAGCTTTCTTT,TRBV11-2,many,.,TRBJ1-1
CSARDWAGGYGYTF,TGCAGTGCTAGAGATTGGGCGGGGGGCTATGGCTACACCTTC,TRBV20-1,few,.,TRBJ1-2
CASSDGLALNEQFF,TGTGCCAGCAGTGACGGCCTAGCTCTAAATGAGCAGTTCTTC,TRBV6-4,many,.,TRBJ2-1
CSARTGHSYEQYF,TGCAGCGCACGGACAGGGCACTCCTACGAGCAGTACTTC,TRBV29-1,many,TRBD1,TRBJ2-7
CASSQGGQGAYEQYF,TGCGCCAGCAGCCAAGGGGGGCAGGGGGCCTACGAGCAGTACTTC,TRBV4-3,many,TRBD1,TRBJ2-7
CASSLKAGGNEQFF,TGTGCCAGCAGCTTGAAGGCAGGGGGCAATGAGCAGTTCTTC,TRBV7-9,few,TRBD1,TRBJ2-1
CASSQDKGSGNTIYF,TGTGCCAGCAGCCAAGATAAGGGCTCTGGAAACACCATATATTTT,TRBV4-2,many,.,TRBJ1-3
CASSLYSGGVYEQFF,TGTGCCAGCAGTTTATATAGCGGGGGGGTCTATGAGCAGTTCTTC,TRBV27,many,TRBD2,TRBJ2-1
CASSLDAGDPNMNTEAFF,TGTGCCAGCAGCTTAGATGCCGGGGACCCCAATATGAACACTGAAGCTTTCTTT,TRBV7-6,many,.,TRBJ1-1
CASSSGDSGANVLTF,TGTGCCAGCAGTTCAGGGGACTCTGGGGCCAACGTCCTGACTTTC,TRBV5-4,.,.,TRBJ2-6
CASSFPLWGGPNEQFF,TGTGCCAGCAGTTTTCCCCTCTGGGGGGGGCCGAATGAGCAGTTCTTC,TRBV11-2,many,.,TRBJ2-1
CASSLYSGSSYNEQFF,TGTGCCAGCAGTTTATACAGCGGAAGCTCCTACAATGAGCAGTTCTTC,TRBV28,few,.,TRBJ2-1
CASSLGYGVRETQYF,TGCGCCAGCAGCTTGGGTTATGGGGTACGCGAGACCCAGTACTTC,TRBV5-1,few,.,TRBJ2-5
CASLHTGEQFF,TGTGCCAGCTTGCATACGGGGGAGCAGTTCTTC,TRBV28,.,.,TRBJ2-1
CASSLSSYNEQFF,TGTGCCAGCAGTTTGAGCTCCTACAATGAGCAGTTCTTC,TRBV27,many,.,TRBJ2-1
CASSWGTPNSPLHF,TGTGCCAGCAGTTGGGGCACCCCTAATTCACCCCTCCACTTT,TRBV12-3/TRBV12-4,few,.,TRBJ1-6
CCARSYSGGAVQETQYF,TGCTGTGCTAGGAGCTATAGCGGGGGGGCCGTCCAAGAGACCCAGTACTTC,TRBV20-1,.,TRBD2,TRBJ2-5
CASSLLGLRSVYGYTF,TGTGCCAGCAGTCTACTCGGACTCAGGTCCGTCTATGGCTACACCTTC,TRBV12-3/TRBV12-4,many,.,TRBJ1-2
CASRDLRNTGELFF,TGTGCCAGCAGGGACCTCAGGAACACCGGGGAGCTGTTTTTT,TRBV12-3/TRBV12-4,many,.,TRBJ2-2
CASSLGNRPYEQYF,TGTGCCAGCAGTTTGGGCAACAGACCCTACGAGCAGTACTTC,TRBV27,.,.,TRBJ2-7
CASSRGQGVGYEQYF,TGCGCCAGCAGCCGAGGACAGGGAGTAGGCTACGAGCAGTACTTC,TRBV4-3,.,TRBD1,TRBJ2-7